Shown below are 11 T cell receptor beta chains from a single sample sequenced in a study of T cell repertoires in cytomegalovirus infection. No antigen is known for these receptors. TCRdb re-analysed the reads in MiXCR, keeping a single row per CDR3 protein. The table includes 700,000 to 950,000 distinct CDR3 sequences, 30% to 35% detected once. This material consisted of cultured CD8+ T cells from PBMCs, taken from culture after CMV antigen stimulation. The receptor source for this set is a human donor in good health (CMV status not recorded). Some clones in this sample may be carry-over from other donors' samples.

The chain uses TRBV7-2 and TRBJ2-7, with D unclear. Germline values: CDR1 SGHTA, CDR2 FQGNSA. V was shortened by 3 bases and J by 4 bases, with 10 bases between the two germline ends. The CDR3 consists of 13 residues. The CDR3: CASSFKPSYEQYV. CDR3 DNA: TGTGCCAGCAGCTTTAAACCGTCTTACGAGCAGTACGTC.

The V call is TRBV9, the J call TRBJ2-1; the D gene is possibly TRBD2 (5 bases). The CDR3 spans 15 residues. V shed 1 base and J shed 8 bases, with 16 bases lying between them. From germline, CDR1 is SGDLS and CDR2 YYNGEE. The CDR3 DNA is TGTGCCAGCAGCGTACGCGGGCGGGTGGGAGATGAGCAGTTCTTC. Protein sequence: CASSVRGRVGDEQFF.

Comments on this clonotype: A much bigger clone sits one base away, suggesting this may be a read error. The V call is TRBV7-3, the J call TRBJ2-1; possibly TRBD2 for D (9 bases). CDR1 and CDR2 from the germline V gene are SGHTA and FQGTGA. The CDR3 is made up of 19 amino acids. In DNA, the CDR3 is TGTACCAGCAGCTTAAGTGGACAGGGAAGCCTAGCGGGGAACAATGAGCAGTTCTTC. Translation: CTSSLSGQGSLAGNNEQFF.

This clonotype was observed a handful of times. V and J are TRBV12-5 and TRBJ1-5; D is perhaps TRBD1 (6 bases). Per germline, CDR1 LGHNT and CDR2 FRNRAP. The V end was cut by 11 bases, the J end by 2 bases, with 13 bases between. This CDR3 comprises 13 residues. The CDR3 DNA sequence: TGTGCTTTAAACAGGGTGCGCAATCAGCCCCAGCATTTT. Translating gives CALNRVRNQPQHF.

This rearrangement joins TRBV7-9 to TRBJ1-5; TRBD1 is a possible D gene (6 bases). Germline V gives CDR1 SEHNR, CDR2 FQNEAQ (reference sequence). V lost 0 bases and J 0 bases, leaving 12 bases between the germline ends. CDR3 length: 17 residues. For the CDR3, the DNA is TGTGCCAGCAGCTTAGCAGGCACAGGGCTTAGCAATCAGCCCCAGCATTTT. It codes for CASSLAGTGLSNQPQHF. Using reference TRBV7-9 and TRBJ1-5 for the parts outside the CDR3, the full variable domain is DTGVSQNPRHKITKRGQNVTFRCDPISEHNRLYWYRQTLGQGPEFLTYFQNEAQLEKSRLLSDRFSAERPKGSFSTLEIQRTEQGDSAMYLCASSLAGTGLSNQPQHFGDGTRLSIL.

V and J are TRBV2 and TRBJ1-2, with D tentatively TRBD1 (6 bases). This CDR3 is built from 16 residues. Trimming took 1 base from V and 0 from J, leaving 12 bases between them. The germline V gene has CDR1 SNHLY and CDR2 FYNNEI. The chain's CDR3 is CASSEGDTKANYGYTF. The CDR3 DNA reads TGTGCCAGCAGTGAAGGGGACACCAAAGCTAACTATGGCTACACCTTC.

The chain employs TRBV2 and TRBJ1-1; no clear D gene. Germline loops: CDR1 SNHLY, CDR2 FYNNEI. The CDR3 is 11 residues long. V lost 8 bases to trimming and J lost 5 bases, with 9 bases between them. The CDR3 nucleotides are TGTGCCAGCGGGATTCGTACTGAAGCTTTCTTT. Amino acids: CASGIRTEAFF.

The J gene is TRBJ2-3, the V gene TRBV27; D remains unclear. Trimming stripped 7 bases from V and 0 bases from J, with 14 bases between. CDR3 length: 15 amino acids. Germline CDR1 and CDR2: MNHEY and SMNVEV (reference sequence). The CDR3 nucleotides are TGTGCCAGCACTATCAACCATGCTAGCACAGATACGCAGTATTTT. Translated: CASTINHASTDTQYF.

This clonotype was observed a handful of times. The chain joins TRBV15 to TRBJ2-1, with TRBD2 as a possible D gene (5 bases). The CDR3 runs 14 residues. The V gene's germline CDR1 is LNHNV and CDR2 YYDKDF (reference sequence). V lost 3 bases, J lost 4 bases, and 10 bases lay in between. As DNA, the CDR3 is TGTGCCACCAGCAGTGGGGAGCGGTACAATGAGCAGTTCTTC. Encoded protein: CATSSGERYNEQFF.

The chain recombines TRBV6-2 or TRBV6-3 with TRBJ1-5, with 11 nucleotides matching TRBD1. CDR1 is MNHEY, CDR2 SVGEGT, per germline. The CDR3 length is 15 residues. Germline trimming cut 7 bases from V and 6 bases from J; bases unmatched to any gene: 8. The CDR3 spells CASNQGQGARQPQHF. CDR3 nucleotides: TGTGCCAGCAACCAAGGACAGGGGGCTCGTCAGCCCCAGCATTTT.

The rearrangement joins TRBV7-6 to TRBJ1-4, with TRBD1 matching 8 bases. The CDR3 sequence is 15 residues long. The germline V gene has CDR1 SGHVS and CDR2 FNYEAQ. V was clipped by 2 bases and J by 8 bases; unmatched bases: 7. The CDR3, as DNA: TGTGCCAGCAGCTTAACGACAGGGGCGGAAGAAAAACTGTTTTTT. This encodes CASSLTTGAEEKLFF.